One and the same sample provided the 32 T cell receptor beta chains below, sequenced in a study of somatic mutations in cytotoxic T cells in rheumatoid arthritis. Assay used: immunoSEQ multiplex PCR; TCRdb lists only in-frame clones, some missing. The table has around 13,000 clones, 65% to 85% seen once; the top ten hold 20% to 25%. The sample was CD8+ T cells sorted from blood. The source of these receptors is an adult with rheumatoid arthritis.

This chain links TRBV4-1 with TRBJ1-1; a possible D gene is TRBD1 (6 bases). The ends were cut back, 4 bases at V and 0 bases at J, with 12 bases in the middle. CDR3 length: 15 amino acids. Germline V gene sequence: CDR1 MGHRA, CDR2 YSYEKL. The CDR3 DNA is TGCGCCAGCAGCCTAGAGGGGGTATTGAACACTGAAGCTTTCTTT. It encodes CASSLEGVLNTEAFF.

This chain connects TRBV7-9 to TRBJ2-7; possible D gene TRBD1, 5 bases. There are 14 residues in the CDR3. Trimming removed 2 bases from V and 3 bases from J, with 11 bases in between. Germline V CDR1 and CDR2: SEHNR, FQNEAQ (reference sequence). CDR3: CASSLLSTGYEQYF. The CDR3 bases are TGTGCCAGCAGCTTACTTTCCACAGGCTACGAGCAGTACTTC.

V is TRBV11-2 and J is TRBJ2-1, with 14 bases aligning to TRBD2. J gave up 6 bases and V 5 bases, and 3 bases lay outside the gene matches. CDR1 and CDR2 from the germline V gene are SGHAT and FQNNGV. The CDR3 spans 15 residues. This CDR3 is CASSQGLAGVNEQFF. The CDR3 region has the DNA TGTGCCAGCAGCCAGGGACTAGCGGGAGTCAATGAGCAGTTCTTC.

This chain uses TRBV7-9 with TRBJ1-2, with 7 nucleotides matching TRBD1. The CDR3 has 15 residues. V was clipped by 5 bases and J by 4 bases; unmatched bases: 10. Germline loops: CDR1 SEHNR, CDR2 FQNEAQ (reference sequence). DNA for the CDR3: TGTGCCAGCAGCCCTCTCCCCAGGGACAGCTATGGCTACACCTTC. It yields the protein CASSPLPRDSYGYTF.

The chain couples TRBV6-5 to TRBJ2-7; D unresolved. This CDR3 spans 14 amino acids. The germline V gene encodes CDR1 MNHEY and CDR2 SVGAGI. V was shortened by 6 bases and J by 0 bases, with 12 bases between the two germline ends. The CDR3 nucleotides are TGTGCCAGCAGCCCTGCAGGCCCCTCCTACGAGCAGTACTTC. Translated, it gives CASSPAGPSYEQYF.

The chain is built from TRBV7-2 and TRBJ2-3; unclear D gene. Germline V gene sequence: CDR1 SGHTA, CDR2 FQGNSA. The CDR3 loop spans 13 amino acids. With 1 base removed from V and 3 bases from J, the gap between germline ends came to 5 bases. CDR3 bases: TGTGCCAGCAGCTTAGGCGGTACAGATACGCAGTATTTT. Amino acid sequence: CASSLGGTDTQYF.

The gene calls are TRBV4-1 and TRBJ2-7; 8 nucleotides agree with TRBD1. Germline values: CDR1 MGHRA, CDR2 YSYEKL. V trimming: 5 bases; J trimming: 2 bases; junction bases outside the gene matches: 5. This CDR3 has 14 residues. DNA for the CDR3: TGCGCCAGCAGCGACCGGACAGGGACCTACGAGCAGTACTTC. Its protein is CASSDRTGTYEQYF.

J is TRBJ1-2 and V is TRBV30; 11 bases are shared with TRBD1. Germline lookup yields CDR1 GTSNPN and CDR2 SVGIG (reference sequence). The CDR3 consists of 15 residues. Germline trimming cut 0 bases from V and 7 bases from J; bases unmatched to any gene: 7. CDR3 protein: CAWSVLGTGGSGYTF. DNA for the CDR3: TGTGCCTGGAGTGTACTTGGGACAGGGGGGTCTGGCTACACCTTC.

V gene TRBV10-3 combines with J gene TRBJ2-1; 12 bases map to TRBD2. The CDR3 spans 15 residues. With V trimmed by 2 bases and J by 6 bases, 2 bases remained unmatched. Per germline, CDR1 ENHRY and CDR2 SYGVKD. CDR3 nucleotide sequence: TGTGCCATCAGTGAGCCGGGACTAGCGGGCAATGAGCAGTTCTTC. Its protein is CAISEPGLAGNEQFF.

This clone was observed a handful of times. This chain joins TRBV10-1 and TRBJ2-7, with D maybe TRBD1 (5 bases). V gave up 10 bases and J gave up 2 bases, with 18 bases separating them. The CDR3 covers 14 residues. Per germline, CDR1 WNHNN and CDR2 SYGVQD (reference sequence). This chain's CDR3 is CATSTPTAPYEQYF. The CDR3 DNA sequence: TGCGCCACCTCAACCCCGACAGCTCCCTACGAGCAGTACTTC.

The chain uses TRBV15 and TRBJ2-4, with 8 positions matching TRBD1. Germline values: CDR1 LNHNV, CDR2 YYDKDF (reference sequence). With V trimmed by 8 bases and J by 5 bases, 8 bases remained unmatched. This CDR3 contains 14 residues. The CDR3 spells CATGQGTLQNIQYF. CDR3 nucleotides: TGTGCCACCGGACAGGGTACCCTCCAAAACATTCAGTACTTC.

This chain uses TRBV7-9 with TRBJ2-7; the D gene is possibly TRBD2 (6 bases). The CDR3 is 13 amino acids. Germline CDR1 is SEHNR and CDR2 is FQNEAQ (reference sequence). V lost 1 base and J lost 2, with 6 bases in between. CDR3 region: CASSLGGTYEQYF. CDR3 DNA sequence: TGTGCCAGCAGCTTAGGCGGGACCTACGAGCAGTACTTC.

This chain uses TRBV4-1 with TRBJ2-7; perhaps TRBD2 as D (6 bases). Germline assignment: CDR1 MGHRA and CDR2 YSYEKL. The V gene lost 4 bases and the J gene lost 1 base, with 8 bases spanning the gap. The CDR3 is 13 residues long. CDR3 sequence: CASSRGLSYEQYF. The CDR3 coding sequence is TGCGCCAGCAGCCGCGGACTATCCTACGAGCAGTACTTC.

The J gene is TRBJ2-7, the V gene TRBV18; D gene uncertain. Per germline, CDR1 KGHSH and CDR2 LQKENI. V shed 3 bases and J shed 5 bases, with 14 bases lying between them. The CDR3 totals 14 residues. The CDR3 DNA is TGTGCCAGCTCACCCCCTCATCCGTGGGACGAGCAGTACTTC. Translation gives CASSPPHPWDEQYF.

This clone is medium-sized (0.01 to 0.1%) in the sample. This chain uses TRBV5-4 with TRBJ2-7; TRBD2 agrees at 8 bases. The V gene's germline CDR1 is SGHNT and CDR2 YYREEE (reference sequence). V trimming: 1 base; J trimming: 5 bases; junction bases outside the gene matches: 5. The CDR3 is 14 amino acids. The CDR3 sequence is CASSLSGRPHEQYF. CDR3 coding DNA: TGTGCCAGCAGCTTGAGCGGGAGACCCCACGAGCAGTACTTC. Using reference TRBV5-4 and TRBJ2-7 for the parts outside the CDR3, the full variable domain is ETGVTQSPTHLIKTRGQQVTLRCSSQSGHNTVSWYQQALGQGPQFIFQYYREEENGRGNFPPRFSGLQFPNYSSELNVNALELDDSALYLCASSLSGRPHEQYFGPGTRLTVT.

This sequence joins TRBV7-9 and TRBJ1-4; no definite D call. The CDR3 has 16 residues. Trimming removed 5 bases at V and 7 bases at J, with 20 bases between. Germline loops: CDR1 SEHNR, CDR2 FQNEAQ (reference sequence). The DNA of the CDR3 is TGTGCCAGCAGCCCCTGGGTGGACCGAGAAGGTGAAAAACTGTTTTTT. Its translation is CASSPWVDREGEKLFF.

The CDR3 reads CASSLFPPSGSYNEQFF. DNA for the CDR3: TGTGCCAGCAGCTTATTCCCCCCTAGCGGGAGCTACAATGAGCAGTTCTTC. The rearrangement joins TRBV7-6 to TRBJ2-1, with TRBD2 matching over 10 bases. CDR1 is SGHVS and CDR2 is FNYEAQ in the germline V gene. J was trimmed by 3 bases and V by 2 bases; bases with no gene match: 7. CDR3 length: 17 residues.

In its sample, this clone was seen a few times. Likely a read error: the CDR3 ends without its conserved phenylalanine or tryptophan. The DNA is omitted, as the CDR3 cannot be located on it reliably, and the CDR3 follows TCRdb's listing. The V gene is TRBV5-3, the J gene TRBJ2-7. TRBV5-3 is filed as an ORF, its function uncertain. Inclusive of both ends, the CDR3 amounts to 10 amino acids. CDR3 protein: CARSSAPLSR.

In DNA, the CDR3 is TGTGCCAGCAGCGGGGACAGGGTGGGCTACGAGCAGTACTTC. It translates to CASSGDRVGYEQYF. The chain has TRBV5-4 and TRBJ2-7, with TRBD1 identical over 9 bases. The V gene's germline CDR1 is SGHNT and CDR2 YYREEE (reference sequence). The trim removed 4 bases at V and 3 bases at J, leaving 5 bases unmatched. The CDR3 runs 14 residues. The full variable domain, rest sourced from reference TRBV5-4 and TRBJ2-7, is ETGVTQSPTHLIKTRGQQVTLRCSSQSGHNTVSWYQQALGQGPQFIFQYYREEENGRGNFPPRFSGLQFPNYSSELNVNALELDDSALYLCASSGDRVGYEQYFGPGTRLTVT.

The table lists this clone with a count of one. The rearrangement joins TRBV5-1 to TRBJ2-1; tentatively, D is TRBD2 (6 bases). This CDR3 contains 15 residues. Germline V gene lookup returns CDR1 SGHRS and CDR2 YFSETQ. Between the trimmed V and J ends, which lost 4 bases and 3 bases, there was a span of 14 bases. In DNA, the CDR3 is TGCGCCAGCAGCACGGGGGAGGTTATCTACAATGAGCAGTTCTTC. It codes for CASSTGEVIYNEQFF.

The J gene is TRBJ2-3, the V gene TRBV6-5, with TRBD1 matching 10 bases. This CDR3 is 15 amino acids long. Germline V gene data show CDR1 as MNHEY and CDR2 as SVGAGI. The trim removed 5 bases at V and 4 bases at J, leaving 6 bases unmatched. The CDR3 spells CASSPTGGIADTQYF. As DNA, the CDR3 is TGTGCCAGCAGTCCGACAGGGGGCATTGCAGATACGCAGTATTTT.

This clone was detected only once. The chain carries TRBV28 and TRBJ1-5, with D hard to call. This CDR3 comprises 15 residues. V lost 2 bases to trimming and J lost 2 bases, with 10 bases between them. CDR1 MDHEN and CDR2 SYDVKM come from the germline V gene. The CDR3 sequence is CASSLLGKGNQPQHF. DNA for the CDR3: TGTGCCAGCAGTTTACTGGGTAAGGGCAATCAGCCCCAGCATTTT.

This clone has a single count. The chain links TRBV5-6 to TRBJ2-2; D not resolved. CDR3 length equals 14 residues. Germline CDR1 and CDR2: SGHDT and YYEEEE. V dropped 2 bases and J dropped 6 bases, with 11 bases sitting between them. The CDR3 coding sequence is TGTGCCAGCAGCTTAAGGTGGCGATCCGGGGAGCTGTTTTTT. Protein product: CASSLRWRSGELFF.

V gene TRBV30 combines with J gene TRBJ2-1; the D call may be TRBD1 or TRBD2 (5 bases each). The CDR3 consists of 15 residues. V gave up 0 bases and J gave up 3 bases, with 12 bases separating them. Germline assignment: CDR1 GTSNPN and CDR2 SVGIG (reference sequence). CDR3 nucleotides: TGTGCCTGGAGTGTATCCGGGACCGTCTACAATGAGCAGTTCTTC. This translates into CAWSVSGTVYNEQFF.

The V and J genes are TRBV28 and TRBJ1-1; possibly TRBD1 for D (6 bases). Germline CDR1 and CDR2: MDHEN and SYDVKM. The CDR3 extends over 14 amino acids. V was pared by 4 bases and J by 7 bases, with 16 bases between. CDR3 DNA sequence: TGTGCCAGCAGTTCGGAGGGGGGACGAGATGAAGCTTTCTTT. Translating gives CASSSEGGRDEAFF.

The gene calls are TRBV28 and TRBJ2-1; 7 bases align to TRBD2. CDR3 length: 19 amino acids. Trimming at V came to 4 bases and at J to 2 bases, leaving 17 bases not matched to a gene. CDR1 is MDHEN, CDR2 SYDVKM, per germline. This CDR3 is CASSSPRQTSATTYNEQFF. For the CDR3, the DNA is TGTGCCAGCAGTTCACCCCGGCAAACTAGCGCCACAACCTACAATGAGCAGTTCTTC.

The J gene is TRBJ2-3, the V gene TRBV5-1, with TRBD1 matching 7 bases. Trimming removed 2 bases from V and 4 bases from J; junction bases left unmatched: 4. Germline lookup yields CDR1 SGHRS and CDR2 YFSETQ. CDR3 length: 14 amino acids. The CDR3 spells CASSLRGLADTQYF. The DNA of the CDR3 is TGCGCCAGCAGCTTAAGGGGGCTCGCAGATACGCAGTATTTT.

The chain is built from TRBV11-3 and TRBJ1-1; 8 bases align to TRBD1. V was pared by 5 bases and J by 5 bases, with 16 bases of the junction left unmatched. Looked up from germline, CDR1 is SGHNT and CDR2 is YENEEA. This CDR3 is built from 17 residues. In DNA form, the CDR3 reads TGTGCCAGCAGCCTCGGGACAGGCATTATGACGGCAACTGAAGCTTTCTTT. This codes for CASSLGTGIMTATEAFF.

This clone has only a few counts. This chain connects TRBV6-5 to TRBJ2-7; D is undetermined. This CDR3 has 13 residues. V lost 2 bases and J lost 3, with 8 bases in between. CDR1 MNHEY and CDR2 SVGAGI come from the germline V gene. The CDR3 region is CASSYNDGYEQYF. CDR3 DNA: TGTGCCAGCAGTTACAACGACGGCTACGAGCAGTACTTC.

The chain joins TRBV2 to TRBJ2-3, with D possibly being TRBD1 (6 bases). This CDR3 comprises 14 residues. V dropped 6 bases and J dropped 4 bases, with 14 bases sitting between them. Germline-derived CDR1 and CDR2 are SNHLY and FYNNEI. The CDR3 sequence: CASRALDSPDTQYF. The DNA for the CDR3 is TGTGCCAGCAGGGCGTTGGACAGCCCAGATACGCAGTATTTT.

The J gene is TRBJ2-7, the V gene TRBV5-6; D unresolved. Germline V CDR1 and CDR2: SGHDT, YYEEEE. V was pared by 1 base and J by 2 bases, with 13 bases between. This CDR3 region has 15 residues. In DNA, the CDR3 is TGTGCCAGCAGCTTGTCACAGCCATGGACCTACGAGCAGTACTTC. It is translated as CASSLSQPWTYEQYF.

The CDR3 DNA sequence: TGTGCCAGTAGCTTTGTCCAGGGTAGGGGTGAAAAACTGTTTTTT. It translates to CASSFVQGRGEKLFF. The chain carries TRBV19 and TRBJ1-4; D perhaps matches TRBD1 (5 bases). Germline CDR1 and CDR2: LNHDA and SQIVND (reference sequence). The V end was cut by 6 bases, the J end by 7 bases, with 18 bases between. The CDR3 has 15 residues.